This T cell receptor (beta chain) is drawn from a study of regulatory T cells in long-lasting Graves disease. In its sample, this clonotype was seen many times. Antigen specificity is unknown. Regarding time point: newly diagnosed GD, antithyroid drugs for less than 3 months. From PBMCs, RNA was extracted and then used to make the TCR library. General study findings and limits: Possibly, accuracy suffered from the small sample size.

Investigators prepared the TCR beta libraries by applying iRepertoire HTBI primers and Arm-PCR of CDR3 regions. TCRdb called the multiplex PCR reads again in MiXCR, with one record for every CDR3 protein. The sample shows a few hundred thousand distinct CDR3 sequences, 13% of them seen only once. These data also featured in a second study, about T cells in Graves' hyperthyroidism and ophthalmopathy. That study adds: The HTBI primer set was used in a first-round RT-PCR of the TCR CDR3. Most thyroid clonotypes expanded above 0.001 were also detected in blood.

The TCR originated in a man aged 25-40 years with Graves disease. The sequenced sample was peripheral blood mononuclear cells (PBMCs), obtained at new diagnosis, from a patient treated with antithyroid drugs.

The CDR3 protein is CASSTRRSGELFF. CDR3 DNA: TGTGCCAGCAGTACTAGACGATCCGGGGAGCTGTTTTTT. The chain joins TRBV12-3 or TRBV12-4 to TRBJ2-2; tentatively, D is TRBD2 (5 bases). V gave up 5 bases and J gave up 6 bases, with 10 bases separating them. CDR3 length: 13 amino acids.